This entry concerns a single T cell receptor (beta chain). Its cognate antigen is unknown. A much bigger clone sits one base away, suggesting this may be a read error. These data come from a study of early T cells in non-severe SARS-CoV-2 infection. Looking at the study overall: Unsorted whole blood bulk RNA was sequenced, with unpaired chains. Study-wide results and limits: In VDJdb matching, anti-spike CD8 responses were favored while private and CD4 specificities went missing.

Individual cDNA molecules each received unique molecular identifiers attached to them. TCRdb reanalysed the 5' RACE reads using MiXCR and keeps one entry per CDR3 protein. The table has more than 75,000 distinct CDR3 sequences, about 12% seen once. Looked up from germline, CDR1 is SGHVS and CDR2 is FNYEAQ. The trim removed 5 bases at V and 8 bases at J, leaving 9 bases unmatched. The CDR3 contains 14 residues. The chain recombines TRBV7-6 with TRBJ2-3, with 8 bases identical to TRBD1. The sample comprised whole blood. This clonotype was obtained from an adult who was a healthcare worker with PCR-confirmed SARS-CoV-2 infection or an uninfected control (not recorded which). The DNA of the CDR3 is TGTGCCAGCAGCCAGGACAGGGCGGGTGGTACGCAGTATTTT. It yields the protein CASSQDRAGGTQYF.